A few counts support the clone carrying this TCR beta chain. What was amplified from RNA transcripts were TCR beta CDR3 regions. Researchers ran a first-round RT-PCR on the TCR CDR3 using the HTBI primer set. TCRdb ran MiXCR on the multiplex PCR reads and lists one entry per CDR3 protein. This table holds 300,000 to 450,000 distinct CDR3 sequences, roughly 25% found once. This sample stems from a study of T cells in Graves' hyperthyroidism and ophthalmopathy. The germline V gene encodes CDR1 SGHTA and CDR2 FQGTGA. This CDR3 comprises 12 residues. V was cut by 3 bases and J by 6 bases, with 5 bases left in between.

Sequenced input: blood. This TCR came from a man aged 50 to 60 with Graves' hyperthyroidism. This chain joins TRBV7-3 and TRBJ2-2; D gene uncertain. CDR3 bases: TGTGCCAGCAGCTTCCAAGCCGGGGAGCTGTTTTTT. The encoded protein is CASSFQAGELFF.